This T cell receptor (beta chain) stems from a study of blood T cell repertoires in COVID-19. Study background: Donors in the United States, Italy and Spain gave samples during acute or convalescent COVID-19. T cells, B-cell-depleted T cells, or PBMCs supplied cDNA or gDNA.

This CDR3 is 12 amino acids long. Germline CDR1 is MNHEY and CDR2 is SVGAGI. Trimming shortened V by 10 bases and J by 4 bases, and 13 bases separated the two germline ends. Methods used by the authors: Nucleated cell counts were estimated from reference gene primer amplification. The assay was immunoSEQ multiplex PCR, and TCRdb's table has in-frame clones only and misses some. Clonal size and the V and J genes are those of that table, whereas D and trimming came from the DNA. Seen here are about 130,000 clones, more than 70% observed once, and the top ten hold approximately 12%. The sequencing sample was made of peripheral blood. The rearrangement links TRBV6-5 to TRBJ2-5, with unresolved D. The TCR was taken from a young woman who had recovered from COVID-19. DNA for the CDR3: TGTGCCATCTCCCCCCAACTAGAGACCCAGTACTTC. It translates to CAISPQLETQYF.